What follows are 2 T cell receptor beta chains derived from one specimen sequenced in a study of blood T cells in healthy people across ages. The use of a sample-barcoded 5' primer and a J-beta primer mix characterized a second PCR of about 6 to 12 cycles. TCRdb re-analysed the 5' RACE reads in MiXCR, keeping a single row per CDR3 protein. Of about 780,000 distinct CDR3 sequences in the sample, 46% were seen once. Sequencing was performed on blood. The receptors shown here come from a man older than 75 in good health.

The gene calls are TRBV12-3 or TRBV12-4 and TRBJ1-5, with 7 nucleotides matching TRBD1. The length of the CDR3 is 15 residues. V dropped 6 bases and J dropped 1; count of bases not matched to a gene: 6. CDR3 sequence reads: CASSLTQGSNQPQHF. The CDR3 DNA reads TGTGCCAGCAGCCTGACACAGGGGAGCAATCAGCCCCAGCATTTT.

This clonotype has just a few counts. This chain uses TRBV20-1 with TRBJ2-1; D gene unclear. The last part of the DNA fits TRBJ2-7 better; the J call may be wrong. The CDR3 loop spans 15 amino acids. Per the germline V gene, CDR1 is DFQATT and CDR2 is SNEGSKA (reference sequence). CDR3 bases: TGCAGTGCACCGGAGACCCAGAGCTCCTACAATGAGCAGTACTTC. Its protein product is CSAPETQSSYNEQYF.